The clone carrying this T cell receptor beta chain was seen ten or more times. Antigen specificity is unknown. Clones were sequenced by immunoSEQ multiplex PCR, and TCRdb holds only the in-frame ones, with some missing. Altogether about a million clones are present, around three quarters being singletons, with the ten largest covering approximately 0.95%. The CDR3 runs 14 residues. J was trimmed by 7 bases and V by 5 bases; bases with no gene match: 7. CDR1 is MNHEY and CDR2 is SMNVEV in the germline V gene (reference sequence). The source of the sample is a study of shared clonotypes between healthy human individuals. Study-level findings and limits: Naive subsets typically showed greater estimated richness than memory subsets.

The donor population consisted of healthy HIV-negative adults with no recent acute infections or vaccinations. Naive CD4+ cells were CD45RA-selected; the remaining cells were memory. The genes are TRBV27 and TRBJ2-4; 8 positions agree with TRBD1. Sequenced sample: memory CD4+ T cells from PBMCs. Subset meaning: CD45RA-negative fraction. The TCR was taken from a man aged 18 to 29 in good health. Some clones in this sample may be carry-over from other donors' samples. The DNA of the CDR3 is TGTGCCAGCAGTAAGGACAGGGTCGTTAACATTCAGTACTTC. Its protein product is CASSKDRVVNIQYF.